This T cell receptor beta chain emerged from a study of T cells in narcolepsy. As concerns this clone: The antigen remains undetermined.

V lost 4 bases to trimming and J lost 0 bases; unmatched junction nucleotides: 4. The CDR3 length is 15 residues. Germline-derived CDR1 and CDR2 are MNHEY and SVGAGI. Data came from immunoSEQ multiplex PCR; TCRdb stores just in-frame clones and leaves some out. The table shows some 17,000 clones, with around 86% occurring only once. Study-wide points: Reportedly, autoreactive clonotypes were serially detected in patients' blood but not controls'.

The clonotype was recovered from a human donor in good health. Sequenced: memory (CD45RA-) CD4+ T cells from blood. The chain employs TRBV6-5 and TRBJ2-3; 7 nucleotides agree with TRBD1. The CDR3 nucleotides read TGTGCCAGCAGTTCTGGACAGGTTAGCACAGATACGCAGTATTTT. This gives the protein CASSSGQVSTDTQYF.